This T cell receptor (beta chain) was obtained from a study of cytomegalovirus exposure and HLA in healthy donors. Germline CDR1 reads SGHTS; CDR2 reads YDEGEE. CDR3 length: 17 residues. The junction had 12 bases not matched to a gene; V was cut back by 4 bases and J by 0 bases. The PCR used 60 Vbeta and 13 Jbeta primers. This table comes from immunoSEQ multiplex PCR, and its TCRdb copy is limited to in-frame clones, with some not included. The sample comprises around 170,000 clones, 75% to 85% of which are singletons, and 1.4% rests with the top ten. V usage is TRBV5-8 and J usage is TRBJ1-1; 7 nucleotides line up with TRBD1. Sample: PBMCs. The origin of this receptor is a man aged 18-30 years in good health and CMV-seronegative. The CDR3 nucleotides are TGTGCCAGCAGCCTTCCTTACCGAGGGGGCATGAACACTGAAGCTTTCTTT. Translating it yields CASSLPYRGGMNTEAFF.